The 22 T cell receptor beta chains in this list originate from one sample, sequenced in a study of PD-1 blockade in classical Hodgkin lymphoma. Time point reported: cycle 4 day 1 (C4D1), after 6 weeks of nivolumab. Every single patient, without exception, relapsed after autologous stem cell transplantation, and brentuximab vedotin exposure varied. Thawed PBMCs were subjected to magnetic negative selection, which yielded isolated CD8+ T cells. The repertoire was sequenced with immunoSEQ multiplex PCR; TCRdb's copy has only in-frame clones and lacks some. The data contain some 10,000 clones, under 80% of them singletons. The sequenced sample was CD8+ T cells from blood, obtained before the fourth cycle of nivolumab. Source of these receptors: a human donor with classical Hodgkin lymphoma.

The gene calls are TRBV10-1 and TRBJ2-1, with D maybe TRBD1 (5 bases). Germline loops: CDR1 WNHNN, CDR2 SYGVQD (reference sequence). V dropped 2 bases and J dropped 7 bases, with 12 bases sitting between them. CDR3 length: 14 amino acids. The CDR3 protein is CASSERGAPNEQFF. The CDR3 DNA follows: TGCGCCAGCAGTGAGAGGGGCGCCCCAAATGAGCAGTTCTTC.

The V gene is TRBV6-5, the J gene TRBJ2-7; 8 nucleotides line up with TRBD1. Germline CDR1 is MNHEY and CDR2 is SVGAGI. The CDR3 has 14 amino acids. Trimming at V came to 5 bases and at J to 2 bases, leaving 5 bases not matched to a gene. The CDR3 DNA follows: TGTGCCAGCAGTCTCGGACAGGGAACCTACGAGCAGTACTTC. This gives the protein CASSLGQGTYEQYF.

V gene TRBV6-5 combines with J gene TRBJ2-1, with D hard to call. The CDR3 totals 13 residues. The ends were cut back, 0 bases at V and 4 bases at J, with 4 bases in the middle. Germline V CDR1 and CDR2: MNHEY, SVGAGI. The CDR3 DNA reads TGTGCCAGCAGTTACTCGGAGTACAATGAGCAGTTCTTC. Translation: CASSYSEYNEQFF.

J is TRBJ1-2 and V is TRBV5-4; D is possibly TRBD1 (5 bases). CDR1 is SGHNT, CDR2 YYREEE, per germline (reference sequence). V lost 0 bases and J 8 bases, leaving 20 bases between the germline ends. The CDR3 consists of 16 residues. CDR3 sequence: CASSLAGTQAVGGYTF. Written as DNA, the CDR3 is TGTGCCAGCAGCTTGGCCGGGACCCAAGCTGTGGGGGGCTACACCTTC.

This rearrangement joins TRBV7-6 to TRBJ2-1; 10 nucleotides agree with TRBD2. The germline V gene has CDR1 SGHVS and CDR2 FNYEAQ. The V and J ends lost 3 bases and 1 base, in that order; junction bases with no gene match: 3. CDR3 length: 16 residues. In DNA, the CDR3 is TGTGCCAGCAGCTTCCTGACTAGCGGGTCCTACAATGAGCAGTTCTTC. Amino acid sequence: CASSFLTSGSYNEQFF.

V is TRBV4-1 and J is TRBJ2-2; TRBD1 matches at 7 bases. The CDR3 covers 15 residues. Per the germline V gene, CDR1 is MGHRA and CDR2 is YSYEKL. The junction had 10 bases not matched to a gene; V was cut back by 4 bases and J by 8 bases. The CDR3 nucleotides read TGCGCCAGCAGCCCCTCGACAGGGTATAAAGGGGAGCTGTTTTTT. This codes for CASSPSTGYKGELFF.

This clone appeared once. The chain carries TRBV27 and TRBJ2-7; no reliable D call. Germline CDR1 is MNHEY and CDR2 is SMNVEV (reference sequence). V lost 2 bases to trimming and J lost 2 bases, with 13 bases between them. CDR3 length equals 15 residues. The CDR3 DNA sequence: TGTGCCAGCAGTTTAACGCACGGATCTACCTACGAGCAGTACTTC. Translated, it gives CASSLTHGSTYEQYF.

The CDR3 DNA sequence: TGTGCCAGCAGCGTGGGGGCGGGGGGGTTAGAGACCCAGTACTTC. Amino acids: CASSVGAGGLETQYF. This sequence joins TRBV5-4 and TRBJ2-5; 9 bases are a match to TRBD2. Germline CDR1 and CDR2: SGHNT and YYREEE (reference sequence). The trim removed 4 bases at V and 4 bases at J, leaving 8 bases unmatched. The CDR3 extends over 15 amino acids.

This clone came up once. This chain joins TRBV25-1 and TRBJ1-1; maybe TRBD1 (5 bases). Trimming took 7 bases from V and 4 from J, leaving 16 bases between them. Germline V gives CDR1 MGHDK, CDR2 SYGVNS. The CDR3 consists of 14 residues. CDR3 region: CASMPRGEATEAFF. DNA for the CDR3: TGTGCCAGCATGCCCCGGGGGGAGGCCACTGAAGCTTTCTTT.

The sample holds a few counts of this clone. The rearrangement joins TRBV28 to TRBJ1-5; possible D gene TRBD1, 6 bases. V gave up 6 bases and J gave up 5 bases, with 14 bases separating them. This CDR3 contains 14 residues. Per the germline V gene, CDR1 is MDHEN and CDR2 is SYDVKM. The CDR3 sequence: CASRAWGPDQPQHF. CDR3 in DNA: TGTGCCAGCAGGGCCTGGGGGCCAGATCAGCCCCAGCATTTT. The full variable domain, in which reference TRBV28 and TRBJ1-5 provide the parts outside the CDR3, is DVKVTQSSRYLVKRTGEKVFLECVQDMDHENMFWYRQDPGLGLRLIYFSYDVKMKEKGDIPEGYSVSREKKERFSLILESASTNQTSMYLCASRAWGPDQPQHFGDGTRLSIL.

This clone is judged large. The rearrangement joins TRBV11-2 to TRBJ2-2; 7 nucleotides align to TRBD2. CDR1 is SGHAT and CDR2 is FQNNGV in the germline V gene. With 6 bases clipped from V and 6 bases from J, the junction kept 13 bases outside the gene matches. This CDR3 is 16 amino acids long. CDR3 residues: CASSTNAGGRAGELFF. In nucleotides, the CDR3 is TGTGCCAGCAGTACCAATGCCGGGGGGAGAGCCGGGGAGCTGTTTTTT. Full variable domain (remainder filled in from reference TRBV11-2 and TRBJ2-2): EAGVAQSPRYKIIEKRQSVAFWCNPISGHATLYWYQQILGQGPKLLIQFQNNGVVDDSQLPKDRFSAERLKGVDSTLKIQPAKLEDSAVYLCASSTNAGGRAGELFFGEGSRLTVL.

The V gene is TRBV7-2, the J gene TRBJ1-4; the match to TRBD1 covers 8 bases. The germline gives CDR1 SGHTA, CDR2 FQGNSA. Unmatched junction bases numbered 7, after V lost 5 bases and J lost 8 bases. The CDR3 covers 14 residues. The DNA for the CDR3 is TGTGCCAGCAGCATGGACAGGGCACAGGAAAAACTGTTTTTT. Residues: CASSMDRAQEKLFF. The full variable domain, completed using reference TRBV7-2 and TRBJ1-4, is GAGVSQSPSNKVTEKGKDVELRCDPISGHTALYWYRQSLGQGLEFLIYFQGNSAPDKSGLPSDRFSAERTGGSVSTLTIQRTQQEDSAVYLCASSMDRAQEKLFFGSGTQLSVL.

V and J are TRBV29-1 and TRBJ2-5; D is unclear. V was pared by 1 base and J by 4 bases, with 10 bases between. The CDR3 is 13 amino acids. Germline CDR1 and CDR2: SQVTM and ANQGSEA. The CDR3 loop reads CSVEGRQLETQYF. DNA for the CDR3: TGCAGCGTTGAAGGACGGCAATTAGAGACCCAGTACTTC.

The gene calls are TRBV5-6 and TRBJ1-2; D call uncertain. This CDR3 is 15 amino acids long. V lost 1 base and J lost 8, with 18 bases in between. Per the germline V gene, CDR1 is SGHDT and CDR2 is YYEEEE. The CDR3 bases are TGTGCCAGCAGCTTGATGGGTCCACCCCAAGGGGGCTACACCTTC. Its protein product is CASSLMGPPQGGYTF.

Remarks on this clone: The junction shows a germline mismatch at one end, possibly a read error. J is TRBJ2-1 and V is TRBV29-1; 15 bases fit TRBD2. The germline CDR1 and CDR2 sequences are SQVTM and ANQGSEA. This CDR3 spans 15 amino acids. The CDR3 here is CSVEGTSGRLNEQFF. The CDR3 nucleotides read TGCAGCGTCGAAGGGACTAGCGGGAGGTTGAATGAGCAGTTCTTC.

The J gene is TRBJ1-4, the V gene TRBV25-1, with unresolved D. The CDR3 contains 16 residues. Germline V lookup: CDR1 MGHDK, CDR2 SYGVNS. Deletions cut 2 bases from V and 3 bases from J, with 13 bases between. CDR3 region: CASSERDGVANEKLFF. Here the CDR3 DNA reads TGTGCCAGCAGTGAAAGAGATGGGGTTGCTAATGAAAAACTGTTTTTT.

Sample share makes this clone medium-sized. The chain couples TRBV5-1 to TRBJ2-7; a weak D match, TRBD2 (6 bases). V was shortened by 0 bases and J by 4 bases, with 17 bases between the two germline ends. The germline V gene has CDR1 SGHRS and CDR2 YFSETQ. The length of the CDR3 is 16 residues. CDR3: CASSLAATPGGYEQYF. CDR3 nucleotide sequence: TGCGCCAGCAGCTTGGCGGCGACACCCGGGGGTTACGAGCAGTACTTC.

This CDR3 is CSVLTGGASYEQYF. CDR3 nucleotide sequence: TGCAGCGTCTTGACAGGGGGCGCGTCCTACGAGCAGTACTTC. The J gene is TRBJ2-7, the V gene TRBV29-1; the match to TRBD1 covers 10 bases. The CDR3 sequence is 14 residues long. CDR1 is SQVTM and CDR2 is ANQGSEA in the germline V gene. Unmatched junction bases numbered 6, after V lost 6 bases and J lost 1 base.

The gene calls are TRBV4-3 and TRBJ2-1; tentative D call: TRBD2 (6 bases). This CDR3 comprises 17 residues. Per germline, CDR1 LGHNA and CDR2 YSLEER. Trimming cost V 0 bases and J 0 bases, with 12 bases left between them. The DNA for the CDR3 is TGCGCCAGCAGCCAAGAGGACTCCGGGAGCTCCTACAATGAGCAGTTCTTC. Its translation is CASSQEDSGSSYNEQFF.

J is TRBJ1-2 and V is TRBV13, with D perhaps TRBD1 (5 bases). Looked up from germline, CDR1 is PRHDT and CDR2 is FYEKMQ (reference sequence). The CDR3 consists of 13 residues. V lost 6 bases and J 5 bases, leaving 13 bases between the germline ends. In nucleotides, the CDR3 is TGTGCCAGCAGAAGTGTCGGGGGTTATGGCTACACCTTC. It is translated as CASRSVGGYGYTF.

This clone was seen a few times. This chain links TRBV28 with TRBJ2-7; D possibly matches TRBD1 or TRBD2 (5 bases each). The V gene lost 5 bases and the J gene lost 4 bases, with 15 bases spanning the gap. Germline V gene sequence: CDR1 MDHEN, CDR2 SYDVKM. The CDR3 loop spans 14 amino acids. CDR3 in amino acids: CASSPPGGSYEQYF. CDR3 DNA: TGTGCCAGCAGTCCCCCTGGGGGTAGTTACGAGCAGTACTTC.

The rearrangement links TRBV11-3 to TRBJ2-6; D is ambiguous. V shed 4 bases and J shed 3 bases, with 7 bases lying between them. Germline V gene sequence: CDR1 SGHNT, CDR2 YENEEA. The CDR3 length is 14 residues. The CDR3 DNA reads as TGTGCCAGCAGCTCCATTGATGGGGCCAACGTCCTGACTTTC. This codes for CASSSIDGANVLTF.